This TCR beta chain was captured by sequencing in a study of monozygotic twins with inflammatory bowel disease. Details on this clonotype: Its antigen is unidentified.

Each donor had about 2.5 ml of blood drawn. Overall study results and limits: Relative to healthy twins, IBD patients had fewer clonotypes in common with others, a gap that was especially apparent with disease activity.

TCRdb reanalyzed the 5' RACE reads and collapses them to one entry per CDR3 protein, without DNA. Found here are more than 120,000 distinct CDR3 sequences; the top ten clones hold 2% to 3%. This CDR3 is built from 14 residues. Germline V gene data show CDR1 as SGHAT and CDR2 as FQNNGV. The source is a human donor with ulcerative colitis or Crohn's disease, or a healthy co-twin of an affected twin (not recorded which). V and J are TRBV11-2 and TRBJ2-5; lacking DNA, the TRBD2 call made by TCRdb goes unchecked. The source material was blood. The CDR3 loop is CASSTRRSEETQYF.